The TCR beta chain described here comes from a study of T-cell reconstitution after alpha-beta-depleted transplantation in children. Unique molecular identifiers were built into the TCRbeta library. One entry per CDR3 protein, called by TCRdb with MiXCR from the PCR reads. The sample holds some 340,000 distinct CDR3 sequences, approximately 10% seen once. This clonotype occurred a few times. The TCR originated in a human donor who donated a stem cell graft to a child with acute lymphoblastic leukemia. The sequencing used PBMCs from the stem cell graft donor, collected from the stem cell graft.

The CDR3 DNA sequence: TGTGCCAGCAGCCATCTAGCGGGAGAAGGGTACGAGCAGTACTTC. Translated, it gives CASSHLAGEGYEQYF. The chain couples TRBV5-6 to TRBJ2-7, with TRBD2 identical over 10 bases. CDR1 is SGHDT, CDR2 YYEEEE, per germline. This CDR3 is 15 amino acids long. The J segment lost 4 bases and the V segment lost 4 bases, leaving 8 bases of the junction unmatched.